This T cell receptor (beta chain) is drawn from a study of graft-versus-host responses after intestinal transplantation. Study observations and caveats: With peak circulating GvH clone levels came an association with early post-transplant HvG declines.

Germline V gives CDR1 SGHTA, CDR2 FQGTGA. V dropped 3 bases and J dropped 2 bases, with 10 bases sitting between them. The CDR3 is 14 residues long. The method was immunoSEQ multiplex PCR; TCRdb's version includes in-frame clones alone and lacks a portion of them. The profile shows around 90,000 clones, 90% to 95% of them singletons. A note on this clone: Its target is unknown.

The sequences come from unstimulated CD8+ T cells sorted from spleen or lymph node cells, collected before transplant. The source is a human donor who was the organ donor for an intestinal transplant. The rearrangement links TRBV7-3 to TRBJ2-5; tentative D call: TRBD2 (6 bases). CDR3 in amino acids: CASSLSGGQETQYF. CDR3 sequence (DNA): TGTGCCAGCAGCTTGAGTGGGGGGCAAGAGACCCAGTACTTC. The variable domain in full, completed from reference TRBV7-3 and TRBJ2-5, reads GAGVSQTPSNKVTEKGKYVELRCDPISGHTALYWYRQSLGQGPEFLIYFQGTGAADDSGLPNDRFFAVRPEGSVSTLKIQRTERGDSAVYLCASSLSGGQETQYFGPGTRLLVL.